Listed here are 32 T cell receptor beta chains from one sample, sequenced in a study (dated by TCRdb to the mid-2010s). Cells that were CD4+CD25+CD127-/low were isolated as Tregs. The library was made by 5' RACE. The instrument given in TCRdb is Illumina MiSeq. The public reads were quality trimmed at Q25 with fastp and then assembled into clones with MiXCR by TCRdb, keeping productive beta chains. Duplicate CDR3 protein sequences are folded into a single record with the most common DNA and genes. The sample table records about 55,000 distinct CDR3 sequences; roughly 20% of these occur just once. The ten largest account for 3.2% of the sample. Sequences were obtained from tumor-infiltrating Tregs sorted from the breast tumor. All receptors come from a female donor with breast cancer.

The V and J genes are TRBV6-5 and TRBJ2-1; no reliable D call. V was clipped by 0 bases and J by 8 bases, with 17 bases between them. There are 16 residues in the CDR3. Germline V lookup: CDR1 MNHEY, CDR2 SVGAGI. CDR3 DNA: TGTGCCAGCAGTTACTCGATGTCTACGAGGTACGATGAGCAGTTCTTC. This translates into CASSYSMSTRYDEQFF.

At least ten counts were recorded for this clonotype. The chain uses TRBV4-2 and TRBJ1-5, with D unclear. In germline, CDR1 is LGHNA, CDR2 YNFKEQ. V shed 1 base and J shed 0 bases, with 13 bases lying between them. The CDR3 spans 17 residues. The CDR3 here is CASSQADGADSNQPQHF. The CDR3 DNA follows: TGTGCCAGCAGCCAAGCGGACGGAGCCGATAGCAATCAGCCCCAGCATTTT.

With regard to this clonotype: The junction does not match germline at one end; this may be a read error. This rearrangement joins TRBV6-1 to TRBJ1-1; a possible D gene is TRBD1 (5 bases). Germline assignment: CDR1 MNHNS and CDR2 SASEGT. The CDR3 is 19 amino acids. CDR3 sequence (DNA): TGTGCCAGCAGTGAAGATCAGGGCCTAAGGGCAAGGATGAACAATGAAGCTTTCTTT. This gives the protein CASSEDQGLRARMNNEAFF.

The chain couples TRBV6-6 to TRBJ2-5, with 7 bases identical to TRBD1. Germline loops: CDR1 MNHNY, CDR2 SVGAGI (reference sequence). Losses at the gene ends were 4 bases for V and 5 bases for J; bases not matched to a gene: 7. The CDR3 spans 14 residues. DNA of the CDR3: TGTGCCAGCAGTTTACTAGGGGGCTCTGAGACCCAGTACTTC. It specifies CASSLLGGSETQYF.

By sample fraction, this clonotype is medium-sized (0.01 to 0.1%). CDR3 DNA: TGCAGCGTTGTAACACAGATGAACACTGAAGCTTTCTTT. Translation: CSVVTQMNTEAFF. The genes are TRBV29-1 and TRBJ1-1; D remains unclear. The CDR3 has 13 amino acids. The ends were cut back, 4 bases at V and 0 bases at J, with 9 bases in the middle. Germline CDR1 and CDR2: SQVTM and ANQGSEA.

A note on this clonotype: A much more abundant neighbour one base away suggests this may be a read error. This chain uses TRBV20-1 with TRBJ1-1, with 9 nucleotides matching TRBD1. This CDR3 contains 15 residues. Germline V lookup: CDR1 DFQATT, CDR2 SNEGSKA (reference sequence). CDR3 coding DNA: TGCAGTGGACCGGGACAGGGAACTATGAACACTGAAGCTTCCTTT. It specifies CSGPGQGTMNTEASF.

This clonotype has more than one count but fewer than ten. The V call is TRBV20-1, the J call TRBJ1-1, with TRBD1 matching 7 bases. CDR1 is DFQATT, CDR2 SNEGSKA, per germline (reference sequence). The CDR3 has 13 residues. Trimming cost V 5 bases and J 0 bases; bases outside gene matches: 3. The CDR3: CSASGQMNTEAFF. The CDR3 coding sequence is TGCAGTGCTTCGGGACAGATGAACACTGAAGCTTTCTTT.

This clonotype was found many times. The genes are TRBV6-2 or TRBV6-3 and TRBJ1-6; no reliable D call. CDR1 and CDR2 from the germline V gene are MNHEY and SVGEGT. There are 16 residues in the CDR3. V was cut by 1 base and J by 7 bases, with 14 bases left in between. The CDR3 DNA is TGTGCCAGCAGTTACTTTGGATGGAGATGGAATTCACCCCTCCACTTT. It yields the protein CASSYFGWRWNSPLHF.

V and J are TRBV6-5 and TRBJ2-5, with D tentatively TRBD1 (5 bases). Per germline, CDR1 MNHEY and CDR2 SVGAGI. CDR3 length: 13 amino acids. V dropped 10 bases and J dropped 2 bases, with 14 bases sitting between them. CDR3 loop: CATRGADQETQYF. DNA of the CDR3: TGTGCCACCCGTGGGGCAGATCAAGAGACCCAGTACTTC.

This clonotype occurred once. The chain couples TRBV10-2 to TRBJ2-1; 7 bases line up with TRBD2. The CDR3 totals 14 residues. Trimming at V came to 3 bases and at J to 8 bases, leaving 7 bases not matched to a gene. Germline CDR1 reads WSHSY; CDR2 reads SAAADI. The CDR3 region has the DNA TGCGCCAGCAGTGAACGGACTAGGCCCGATGAGCAGTTCTTC. The encoded protein is CASSERTRPDEQFF.

The chain has TRBV4-2 and TRBJ2-3; 9 nucleotides line up with TRBD2. With V trimmed by 4 bases and J by 4 bases, 12 bases remained unmatched. The germline V gene has CDR1 LGHNA and CDR2 YNFKEQ. CDR3 size: 17 residues. CDR3 sequence reads: CASSPSPASGTSDTQYF. CDR3 nucleotide sequence: TGTGCCAGCAGCCCCTCGCCGGCTAGCGGGACGTCAGATACGCAGTATTTT.

This clonotype occurred once. This chain's CDR3 is CASSWGGSYNEQFF. The CDR3, as DNA: TGTGCCAGCAGTTGGGGCGGGAGTTACAATGAGCAGTTCTTC. The chain recombines TRBV12-3 or TRBV12-4 with TRBJ2-1; 7 positions match TRBD2. The CDR3 consists of 14 residues. The ends lost 4 bases at V and 4 bases at J; junction bases unmatched: 4.

This clonotype was seen just once. Compared with germline, one end of the junction differs, possibly owing to a read error. The chain joins TRBV9 to TRBJ2-2, with D uncertain. Germline lookup yields CDR1 SGDLS and CDR2 YYNGEE. The CDR3 is made up of 16 amino acids. DNA of the CDR3: TGTGCCAGCAGTGTAGATCCCAATCCGAACACCGGGGAGCTGTTTTTT. Translating it yields CASSVDPNPNTGELFF.

This clonotype was recorded many times. J is TRBJ1-2 and V is TRBV4-1; TRBD1 might be the D (5 bases). Trimming shortened V by 3 bases and J by 4 bases, and 15 bases separated the two germline ends. Germline CDR1 reads MGHRA; CDR2 reads YSYEKL. The CDR3 is 15 amino acids. CDR3 residues: CASSHPLQGGYGYTF. CDR3 coding DNA: TGCGCCAGCAGCCACCCGCTCCAGGGCGGCTATGGCTACACCTTC.

The sample holds a few counts of this clonotype. V is TRBV24-1 and J is TRBJ2-7; 7 bases agree with TRBD1. Germline V gene sequence: CDR1 KGHDR, CDR2 SFDVKD. The length of the CDR3 is 13 residues. Trimming at V came to 6 bases and at J to 6 bases, leaving 7 bases not matched to a gene. CDR3 sequence (DNA): TGTGCCACCAGTTCCACAGGGGCGAGCGAGCAGTACTTC. Translation: CATSSTGASEQYF.

This rearrangement joins TRBV4-1 to TRBJ2-7; D uncertain. Germline loops: CDR1 MGHRA, CDR2 YSYEKL. Trimming stripped 1 base from V and 0 bases from J, with 13 bases between. This CDR3 is 16 amino acids long. The CDR3 region has the DNA TGCGCCAGCAGCCAAGTTTGGGGTGGGATCTCCTACGAGCAGTACTTC. Translation gives CASSQVWGGISYEQYF.

The V gene is TRBV11-2, the J gene TRBJ2-1; 7 nucleotides line up with TRBD1. The CDR3 is made up of 15 amino acids. The ends lost 5 bases at V and 6 bases at J; junction bases unmatched: 10. Germline assignment: CDR1 SGHAT and CDR2 FQNNGV. CDR3 bases: TGTGCCAGCAGCACTTACAGGGGTCGGGGCAATGAGCAGTTCTTC. This encodes CASSTYRGRGNEQFF. Based on the CDR3 plus reference TRBV11-2 and TRBJ2-1, the full variable domain is EAGVAQSPRYKIIEKRQSVAFWCNPISGHATLYWYQQILGQGPKLLIQFQNNGVVDDSQLPKDRFSAERLKGVDSTLKIQPAKLEDSAVYLCASSTYRGRGNEQFFGPGTRLTVL.

This clonotype has just a few counts. The chain couples TRBV20-1 to TRBJ2-1, with 16 bases fitting TRBD2. The CDR3 runs to 18 residues. The junction had 10 bases not matched to a gene; V was cut back by 2 bases and J by 6 bases. Germline CDR1 DFQATT, CDR2 SNEGSKA (reference sequence). CDR3 coding DNA: TGCAGTGCTAGATGGTCCGGGACTAGCGGGAGGGCGCGCAATGAGCAGTTCTTC. Its protein product is CSARWSGTSGRARNEQFF.

At least ten counts were recorded for this clonotype. The chain uses TRBV20-1 and TRBJ2-3; D is unclear. V was trimmed by 1 base and J by 6 bases, leaving 5 bases between them. CDR1 is DFQATT, CDR2 SNEGSKA, per germline (reference sequence). CDR3 length: 11 residues. The CDR3 nucleotides read TGCAGTGCTAGAGGTTATGATACGCAGTATTTT. Amino acid sequence: CSARGYDTQYF.

Points on this clonotype: Since no conserved phenylalanine or tryptophan closes the CDR3, a read error is the likely cause. This chain joins TRBV7-8 and TRBJ2-5; D not certain. Germline V gene sequence: CDR1 SGHVS, CDR2 FQNEAQ. The CDR3 runs 14 residues. V lost 5 bases to trimming and J lost 4 bases, with 14 bases between them. DNA for the CDR3: TGTGCCAGCAGCCCCACACATGTGGGAGAGACCCAGTACCTC. Amino acid sequence: CASSPTHVGETQYL.

The J gene is TRBJ2-5, the V gene TRBV5-1; 8 bases agree with TRBD1. V lost 3 bases and J lost 4; bases outside the gene matches: 5. CDR1 and CDR2 from the germline V gene are SGHRS and YFSETQ. CDR3 length equals 14 residues. The CDR3 DNA reads TGCGCCAGCAGCTACGGACAGGGAGCAGAGACCCAGTACTTC. As protein: CASSYGQGAETQYF.

Remarks on this clonotype: This CDR3 fails to terminate in the conserved phenylalanine or tryptophan, so it likely reflects a read error. The J gene is TRBJ1-6, the V gene TRBV29-1; 9 nucleotides line up with TRBD1. Germline CDR1 and CDR2: SQVTM and ANQGSEA. The CDR3 covers 13 residues. This chain's CDR3 is CSVGDRANSPLHL. CDR3 in DNA: TGCAGCGTTGGGGACAGGGCGAATTCGCCCCTCCACTTA.

The genes are TRBV5-1 and TRBJ2-1, with 10 bases that match TRBD1. In germline, CDR1 is SGHRS, CDR2 YFSETQ. The CDR3 spans 15 residues. V was pared by 4 bases and J by 8 bases, with 9 bases of the junction left unmatched. This CDR3 reads CASSTDRGHIDEQFF. The CDR3 nucleotides are TGCGCCAGCAGCACCGACAGGGGGCATATCGATGAGCAGTTCTTC.

This clonotype came up a few times. This chain uses TRBV11-2 with TRBJ2-3; no definite D call. Germline V lookup: CDR1 SGHAT, CDR2 FQNNGV. The CDR3 loop spans 15 amino acids. V lost 7 bases and J lost 0, with 14 bases in between. CDR3 sequence: CASISQQPSTDTQYF. The CDR3 coding sequence is TGTGCCAGCATCTCGCAGCAGCCTAGCACAGATACGCAGTATTTT.

This clonotype was seen more than once but under ten times. The V and J genes are TRBV2 and TRBJ1-5; D call uncertain. Trimming took off 2 bases at V and 0 bases at J, with 8 bases between the two ends. CDR3 size: 15 residues. Germline loops: CDR1 SNHLY, CDR2 FYNNEI. In DNA, the CDR3 is TGTGCCAGCAGTGAATCCGGGTTTAGCAATCAGCCCCAGCATTTT. Its translation: CASSESGFSNQPQHF.

This clonotype was observed at least ten times. This sequence joins TRBV5-1 and TRBJ2-1, with D perhaps given as TRBD1 or TRBD2 (5 bases each). Trimming stripped 0 bases from V and 5 bases from J, with 9 bases between. The CDR3 has 14 residues. CDR1 is SGHRS, CDR2 YFSETQ, per germline. Written as DNA, the CDR3 is TGCGCCAGCAGCTTGGACGGGACCCACAATGAGCAGTTCTTC. Translated, it gives CASSLDGTHNEQFF.

The V call is TRBV7-2, the J call TRBJ2-5; 7 bases map to TRBD2. The J segment lost 1 base and the V segment lost 4 bases, leaving 6 bases of the junction unmatched. The CDR3 length is 15 residues. Looked up from germline, CDR1 is SGHTA and CDR2 is FQGNSA. CDR3 DNA sequence: TGTGCCAGCAGCTCTGCTAGCGGACCCCAAGAGACCCAGTACTTC. The encoded protein is CASSSASGPQETQYF.

This sequence joins TRBV6-5 and TRBJ2-7, with D maybe TRBD2 (5 bases). The germline V and J ends were trimmed by 6 bases and 3 bases, with 9 bases remaining between them. Per germline, CDR1 MNHEY and CDR2 SVGAGI. CDR3 length: 12 residues. CDR3 nucleotides: TGTGCCAGCAGACCCGACTACTACGAGCAGTACTTC. Amino acid sequence: CASRPDYYEQYF.

Turning to this clonotype: One junction end disagrees with the germline gene, perhaps due to a read error. The CDR3 is CASSLGAGPEQVF. CDR3 in DNA: TGTGCCAGCAGCCTGGGGGCGGGACCTGAGCAGGTCTTC. The genes are TRBV6-2 or TRBV6-3 and TRBJ2-1; D may match TRBD1 or TRBD2 (6 bases each). Germline CDR1 MNHEY, CDR2 SVGEGT. This CDR3 spans 13 amino acids.

This clonotype was detected a few times. The chain couples TRBV7-8 to TRBJ2-5; possibly TRBD1 for D (5 bases). Trimming left V 1 base short and J 5 bases short, with 17 bases between. The CDR3 runs 16 residues. Germline-derived CDR1 and CDR2 are SGHVS and FQNEAQ. In DNA form, the CDR3 reads TGTGCCAGCAGCTTAGTCCAGGGTTTTGGGGCGGAGACCCAGTACTTC. It translates to CASSLVQGFGAETQYF.

Details on this clonotype: A read error may be the cause here, since a much bigger clone is one base away. The chain recombines TRBV7-3 with TRBJ2-2; D call uncertain. Germline values: CDR1 SGHTA, CDR2 FQGTGA. The CDR3 has 14 residues. The CDR3, as DNA: TGTGCCAGCGGCTTAACTGGCCGGACCGGGGAGCTGTTTTTT. It yields the protein CASGLTGRTGELFF. Looking up the rest from reference TRBV7-3 and TRBJ2-2 gives the full variable domain: GAGVSQTPSNKVTEKGKYVELRCDPISGHTALYWYRQSLGQGPEFLIYFQGTGAADDSGLPNDRFFAVRPEGSVSTLKIQRTERGDSAVYLCASGLTGRTGELFFGEGSRLTVL.

This clonotype was counted many times. V usage is TRBV6-2 or TRBV6-3 and J usage is TRBJ2-7; D uncertain. CDR1 is MNHEY and CDR2 is SVGEGT in the germline V gene. The length of the CDR3 is 11 residues. Trimming stripped 2 bases from V and 2 bases from J, with 1 base between. The CDR3 DNA reads as TGTGCCAGCAGTTACACCTACGAGCAGTACTTC. Translating it yields CASSYTYEQYF.